This T cell receptor beta chain is drawn from a study of cytomegalovirus exposure and HLA in healthy donors. Turning to the study itself: HLA-typed donors contributed some 85 million unique TCRs, which were held in an early data release. Study-wide results and caveats: Later genetic work tied a missense DCLRE1C variant to beta-chain V and J trimming. There were a few CMV-associated chains whose specificity for CMV antigens was confirmed in vitro. A previous analysis found most TCR beta V segments productive roughly 87% or roughly 30% of the time.

To note about this clone: Its antigen is unknown.

With 3 bases removed from V and 4 bases from J, the gap between germline ends came to 9 bases. The germline V gene has CDR1 SQVTM and CDR2 ANQGSEA. This CDR3 is built from 13 residues. The PCR was carried out with 60 Vbeta primers and 13 Jbeta primers. Assay: immunoSEQ multiplex PCR; the TCRdb copy retains only in-frame clones and omits some. This sample's table reports 130,000 or so clones. This receptor was taken from a woman under 30 in good health and CMV-seronegative. The rearrangement joins TRBV29-1 to TRBJ2-2; D possibly corresponds to TRBD1 (6 bases). The sample consisted of PBMCs. The chain's CDR3 is CSVEGATTGELFF. As DNA, the CDR3 is TGCAGCGTTGAGGGGGCTACCACCGGGGAGCTGTTTTTT.